One T cell receptor beta chain is described in this entry. Trimming removed 4 bases at V and 9 bases at J, with 12 bases between. The CDR3 has 12 amino acids. This specimen comes from a study of cytomegalovirus exposure and HLA in healthy donors. In the PCR, 60 Vbeta and 13 Jbeta primers were used. TCRdb's copy holds only in-frame clones and misses some; the assay was immunoSEQ multiplex PCR. The sample records about 97,000 clones, roughly 79% being singletons. The sample taken for sequencing was PBMCs. This rearrangement joins TRBV23-1 to TRBJ1-1; D is undetermined. TRBV23-1 is an open reading frame, and its role is uncertain. The receptor's source is a woman in her 40s in good health and CMV-seronegative. The CDR3 spells CASSPVYPQAFF. CDR3 in DNA: TGCGCCAGCAGTCCCGTTTATCCCCAAGCTTTCTTT.